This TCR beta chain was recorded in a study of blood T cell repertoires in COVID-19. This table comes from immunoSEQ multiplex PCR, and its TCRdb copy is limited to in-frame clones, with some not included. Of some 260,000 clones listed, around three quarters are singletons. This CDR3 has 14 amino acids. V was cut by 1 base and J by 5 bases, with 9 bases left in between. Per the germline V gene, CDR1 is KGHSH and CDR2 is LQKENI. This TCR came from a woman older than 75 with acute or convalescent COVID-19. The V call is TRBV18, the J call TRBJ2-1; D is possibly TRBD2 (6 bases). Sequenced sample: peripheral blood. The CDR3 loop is CASSPLADDNEQFF. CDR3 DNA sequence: TGTGCCAGCTCACCACTAGCGGACGACAATGAGCAGTTCTTC.